This section outlines one T cell receptor beta chain sequence together with its context. This clonotype was seen only a few times. Its antigen is not yet known. No per-base quality is available; no much larger clone lies one base away. Libraries were built with RT-PCR. Sequenced on an Illumina HiSeq 2500. The public reads were reprocessed in TCRdb via fastp at Q25 and MiXCR, keeping in-frame beta chains. Each entry is one CDR3 protein sequence, shown with its most common DNA and genes. This sample has around 850,000 distinct CDR3 sequences in its table, and less than 20% of those were observed once. The ten largest make up roughly 11% of the sample. The data are from a study of response to subunit inactivated influenza vaccine (dated by TCRdb to the late 2010s). Regarding the research as a whole: Deep quantitative T cell receptor repertoire profiling was used in the study to track responses to a trivalent subunit inactivated influenza vaccine.

Including cysteine and phenylalanine, the CDR3 has 15 amino acids. CDR3 DNA only is kept here, 45 bases in frame from base 1. V was cut back by 0 bases and J by 5 bases, leaving a gap of 15 bases between them. Via the germline V gene (reference sequence), CDR1 is SGHNT and CDR2 YYREEE. What the study reported, not specific to this receptor: The authors proposed that each seasonal influenza vaccination may bring in only a limited number of new T cells.

The TCR originated in a man aged 45-65 years who received an inactivated influenza vaccine. Donor details come from another sample of the same person, matched by shared clones. The sequence is built from TRBV5-4 and TRBJ2-7; the D gene is perhaps TRBD1, on 6 matching bases. The specimen was PBMCs from blood, collected around 5 days after vaccination. The CDR3 sequence is CASSLGLDSANEQYF. The DNA sequence is TGTGCCAGCAGCTTGGGTTTGGACAGTGCAAACGAGCAGTACTTC. The CDR3 plus the reference TRBV5-4 and TRBJ2-7 genes for the other parts give the full variable domain: ETGVTQSPTHLIKTRGQQVTLRCSSQSGHNTVSWYQQALGQGPQFIFQYYREEENGRGNFPPRFSGLQFPNYSSELNVNALELDDSALYLCASSLGLDSANEQYFGPGTRLTVT.